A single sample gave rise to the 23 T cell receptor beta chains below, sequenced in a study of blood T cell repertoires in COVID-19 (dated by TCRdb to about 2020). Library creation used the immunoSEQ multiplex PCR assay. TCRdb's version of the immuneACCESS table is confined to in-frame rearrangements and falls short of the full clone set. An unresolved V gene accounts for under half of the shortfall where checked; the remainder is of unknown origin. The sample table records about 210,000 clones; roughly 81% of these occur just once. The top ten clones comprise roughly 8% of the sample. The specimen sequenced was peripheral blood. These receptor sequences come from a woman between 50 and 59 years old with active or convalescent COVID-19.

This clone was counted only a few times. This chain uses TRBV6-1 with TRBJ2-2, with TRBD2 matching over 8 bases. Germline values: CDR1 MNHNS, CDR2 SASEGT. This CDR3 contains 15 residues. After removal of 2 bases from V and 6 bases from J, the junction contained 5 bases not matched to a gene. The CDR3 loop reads CASSEIGRVSGELFF. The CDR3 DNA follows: TGTGCCAGCAGTGAAATCGGGAGGGTGTCCGGGGAGCTGTTTTTT.

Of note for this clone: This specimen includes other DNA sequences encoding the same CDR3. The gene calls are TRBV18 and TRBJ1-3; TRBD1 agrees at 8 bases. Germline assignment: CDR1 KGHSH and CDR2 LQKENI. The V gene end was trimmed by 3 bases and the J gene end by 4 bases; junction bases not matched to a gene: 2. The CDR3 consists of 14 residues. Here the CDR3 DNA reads TGTGCCAGCTCACCGACAGGGGCAGGAAACACCATATATTTT. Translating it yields CASSPTGAGNTIYF.

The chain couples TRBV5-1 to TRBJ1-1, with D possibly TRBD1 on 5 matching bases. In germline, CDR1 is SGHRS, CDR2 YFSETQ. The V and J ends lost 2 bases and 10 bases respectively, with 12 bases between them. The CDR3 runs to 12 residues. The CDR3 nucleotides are TGCGCCAGCAGCTTAGAGCAGGGTATAGCTTTCTTT. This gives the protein CASSLEQGIAFF.

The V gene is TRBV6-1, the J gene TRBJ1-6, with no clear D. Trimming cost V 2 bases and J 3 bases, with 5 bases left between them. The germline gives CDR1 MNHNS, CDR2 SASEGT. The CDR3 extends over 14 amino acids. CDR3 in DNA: TGTGCCAGCAGTGAACGGAGCTATAATTCACCCCTCCACTTT. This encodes CASSERSYNSPLHF.

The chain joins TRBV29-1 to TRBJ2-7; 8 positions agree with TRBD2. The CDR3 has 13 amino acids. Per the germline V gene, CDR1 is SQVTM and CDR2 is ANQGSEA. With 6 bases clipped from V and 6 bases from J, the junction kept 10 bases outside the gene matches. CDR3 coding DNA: TGCAGCGTGGAGACCGGGAGGGGTCGCGAGCAGTACGTC. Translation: CSVETGRGREQYV.

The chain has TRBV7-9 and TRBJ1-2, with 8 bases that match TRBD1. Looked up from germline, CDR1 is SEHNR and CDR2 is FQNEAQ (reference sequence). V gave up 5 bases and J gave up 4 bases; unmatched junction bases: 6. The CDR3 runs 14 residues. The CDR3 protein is CASSARTGTYGYTF. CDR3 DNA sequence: TGTGCCAGCAGCGCCCGGACAGGGACCTATGGCTACACCTTC.

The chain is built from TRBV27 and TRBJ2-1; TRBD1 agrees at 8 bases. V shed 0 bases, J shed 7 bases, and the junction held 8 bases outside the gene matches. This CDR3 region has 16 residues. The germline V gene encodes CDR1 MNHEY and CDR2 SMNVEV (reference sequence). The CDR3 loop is CASSLSQGALSNEQFF. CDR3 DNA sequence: TGTGCCAGCAGTTTATCCCAGGGGGCCTTATCGAATGAGCAGTTCTTC.

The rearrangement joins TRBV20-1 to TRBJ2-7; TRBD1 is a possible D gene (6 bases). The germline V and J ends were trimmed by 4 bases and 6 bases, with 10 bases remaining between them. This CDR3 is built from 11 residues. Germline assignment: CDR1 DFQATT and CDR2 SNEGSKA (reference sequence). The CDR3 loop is CSATQGGEQYV. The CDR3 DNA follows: TGCAGTGCTACACAGGGTGGCGAGCAGTACGTC.

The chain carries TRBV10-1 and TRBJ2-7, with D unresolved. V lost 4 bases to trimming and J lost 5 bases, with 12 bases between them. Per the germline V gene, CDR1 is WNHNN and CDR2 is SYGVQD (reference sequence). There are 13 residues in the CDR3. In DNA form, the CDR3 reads TGCGCCAGCAGTGGGAGTAACAACCACGAGCAGTACTTC. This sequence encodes CASSGSNNHEQYF.

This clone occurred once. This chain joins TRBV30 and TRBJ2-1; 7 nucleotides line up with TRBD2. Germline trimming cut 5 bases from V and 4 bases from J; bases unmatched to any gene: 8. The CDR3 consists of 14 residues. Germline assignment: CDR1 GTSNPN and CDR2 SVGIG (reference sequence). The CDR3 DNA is TGTGCCTGGGCTGCCCTTAGCGGGTACAATGAGCAGTTCTTC. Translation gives CAWAALSGYNEQFF.

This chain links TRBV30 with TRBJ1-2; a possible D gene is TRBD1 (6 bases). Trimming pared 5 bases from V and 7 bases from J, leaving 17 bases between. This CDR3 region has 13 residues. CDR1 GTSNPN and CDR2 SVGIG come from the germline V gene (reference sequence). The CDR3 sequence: CAWAPGTTIGYTF. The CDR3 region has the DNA TGTGCCTGGGCTCCCGGGACAACCATTGGCTACACCTTC.

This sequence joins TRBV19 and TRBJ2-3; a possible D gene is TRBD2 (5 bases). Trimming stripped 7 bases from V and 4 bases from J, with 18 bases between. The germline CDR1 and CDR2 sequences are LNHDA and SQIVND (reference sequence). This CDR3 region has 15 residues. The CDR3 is CASTKSEVEADTQYF. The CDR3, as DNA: TGTGCCAGTACTAAATCGGAGGTAGAAGCAGATACGCAGTATTTT.

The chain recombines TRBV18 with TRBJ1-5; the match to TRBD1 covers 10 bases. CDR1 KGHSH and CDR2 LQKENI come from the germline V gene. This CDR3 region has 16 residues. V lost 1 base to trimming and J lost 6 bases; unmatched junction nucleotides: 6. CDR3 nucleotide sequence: TGTGCCAGCTCACCACTCCGGGACAGGGGCACTCAGCCCCAGCATTTT. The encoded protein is CASSPLRDRGTQPQHF.

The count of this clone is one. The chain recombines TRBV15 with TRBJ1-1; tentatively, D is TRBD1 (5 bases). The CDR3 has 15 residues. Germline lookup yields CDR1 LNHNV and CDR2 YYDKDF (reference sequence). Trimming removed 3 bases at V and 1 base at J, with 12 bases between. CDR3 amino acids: CATSSPGLRNTEAFF. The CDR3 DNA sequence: TGTGCCACCAGCAGTCCGGGACTAAGGAACACTGAAGCTTTCTTT.

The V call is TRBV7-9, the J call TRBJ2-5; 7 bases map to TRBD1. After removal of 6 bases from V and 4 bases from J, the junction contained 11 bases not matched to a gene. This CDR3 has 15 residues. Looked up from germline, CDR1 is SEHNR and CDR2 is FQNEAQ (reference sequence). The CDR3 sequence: CASSRYPRGPETQYF. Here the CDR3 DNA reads TGTGCCAGCAGTCGTTATCCGAGGGGGCCAGAGACCCAGTACTTC.

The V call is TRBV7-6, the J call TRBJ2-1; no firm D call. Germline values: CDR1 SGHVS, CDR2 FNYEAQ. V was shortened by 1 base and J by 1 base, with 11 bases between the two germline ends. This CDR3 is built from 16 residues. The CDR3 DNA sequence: TGTGCCAGCAGCTTAGAGTGGGCCTATTCCTACAATGAGCAGTTCTTC. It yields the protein CASSLEWAYSYNEQFF. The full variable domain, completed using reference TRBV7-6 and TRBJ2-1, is GAGVSQSPRYKVTKRGQDVALRCDPISGHVSLYWYRQALGQGPEFLTYFNYEAQQDKSGLPNDRFSAERPEGSISTLTIQRTEQRDSAMYRCASSLEWAYSYNEQFFGPGTRLTVL.

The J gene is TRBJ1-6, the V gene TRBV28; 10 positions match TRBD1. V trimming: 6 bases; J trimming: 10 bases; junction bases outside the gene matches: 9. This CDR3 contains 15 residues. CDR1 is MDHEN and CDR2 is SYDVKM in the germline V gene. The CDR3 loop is CASRRTGTGVSPLHF. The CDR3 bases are TGTGCCAGCAGGAGGACCGGGACAGGGGTCTCACCCCTCCACTTT.

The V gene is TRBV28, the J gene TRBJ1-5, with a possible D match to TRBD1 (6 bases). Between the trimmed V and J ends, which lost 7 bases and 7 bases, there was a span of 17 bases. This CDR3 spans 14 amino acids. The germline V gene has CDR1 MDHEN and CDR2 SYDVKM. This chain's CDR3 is CASTKGGASQPQHF. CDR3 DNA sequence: TGTGCCAGCACCAAGGGGGGGGCTAGCCAGCCCCAGCATTTT.

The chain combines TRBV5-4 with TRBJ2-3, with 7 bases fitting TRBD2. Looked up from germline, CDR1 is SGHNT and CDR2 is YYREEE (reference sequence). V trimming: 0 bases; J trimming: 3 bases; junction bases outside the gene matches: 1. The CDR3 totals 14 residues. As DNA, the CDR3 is TGTGCCAGCAGCTTGGGACTAGCAACAGATACGCAGTATTTT. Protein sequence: CASSLGLATDTQYF.

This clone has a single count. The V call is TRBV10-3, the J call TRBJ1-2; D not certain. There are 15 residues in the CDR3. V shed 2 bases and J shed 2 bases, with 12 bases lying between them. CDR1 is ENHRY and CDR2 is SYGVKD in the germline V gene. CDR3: CAISEPARKNYGYTF. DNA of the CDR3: TGTGCCATCAGTGAGCCCGCTAGGAAAAACTATGGCTACACCTTC.

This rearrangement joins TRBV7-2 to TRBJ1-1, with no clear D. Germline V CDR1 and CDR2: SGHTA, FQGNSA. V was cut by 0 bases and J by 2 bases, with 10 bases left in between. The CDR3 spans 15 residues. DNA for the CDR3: TGTGCCAGCAGCTTAGCCGCGGCGAGCAACACTGAAGCTTTCTTT. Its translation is CASSLAAASNTEAFF.

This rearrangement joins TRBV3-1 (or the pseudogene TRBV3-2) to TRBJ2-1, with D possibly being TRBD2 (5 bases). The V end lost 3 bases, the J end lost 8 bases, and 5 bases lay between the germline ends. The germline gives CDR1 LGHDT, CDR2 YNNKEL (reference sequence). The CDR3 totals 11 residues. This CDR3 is CASSQRDEQFF. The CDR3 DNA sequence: TGTGCCAGCAGCCAGCGGGATGAGCAGTTCTTC.

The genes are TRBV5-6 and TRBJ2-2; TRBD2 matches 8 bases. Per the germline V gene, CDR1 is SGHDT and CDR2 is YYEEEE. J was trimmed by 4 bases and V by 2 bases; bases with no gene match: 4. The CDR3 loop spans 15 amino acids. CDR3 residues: CASSFTSGVTGELFF. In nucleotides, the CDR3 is TGTGCCAGCAGCTTTACTAGCGGAGTCACCGGGGAGCTGTTTTTT.